This TCR beta chain was sequenced in a study of cytomegalovirus exposure and HLA in healthy donors. The PCR was carried out with 60 Vbeta primers and 13 Jbeta primers. Clones were sequenced by immunoSEQ multiplex PCR, and TCRdb holds only the in-frame ones, with some missing. The table includes fewer than 200,000 clones, around 80% detected once. V shed 5 bases, J shed 1 base, and the junction held 11 bases outside the gene matches. Germline lookup yields CDR1 SEHNR and CDR2 FQNEAQ (reference sequence). The CDR3 sequence is 18 residues long. Input material: PBMCs. This sequence originates from a woman aged 45-59 years in good health and CMV-seropositive. J is TRBJ2-1 and V is TRBV7-9; TRBD1 aligns across 10 bases. CDR3 loop: CASSGARRDRGSYNEQFF. CDR3 nucleotides: TGTGCCAGCAGCGGGGCCCGCCGGGACAGGGGTTCCTACAATGAGCAGTTCTTC.